What follows are 13 T cell receptor beta chains derived from one specimen sequenced in a study of blood T cell repertoires in COVID-19. TCRdb's copy holds only in-frame clones and misses some; the assay was immunoSEQ multiplex PCR. The sample has roughly 68,000 clones, more than 80% seen once. Specimen: peripheral blood. The receptors come from a woman over 75 with active COVID-19.

This rearrangement joins TRBV5-5 to TRBJ1-3; no reliable D call. V lost 4 bases, J lost 0 bases, and 11 bases lay in between. Germline V lookup: CDR1 SGHKS, CDR2 YYEKEE (reference sequence). This CDR3 has 15 amino acids. DNA of the CDR3: TGTGCCAGCAGCCCCGATGCGTACTCTGGAAACACCATATATTTT. Translated, it gives CASSPDAYSGNTIYF.

The gene calls are TRBV6-2 or TRBV6-3 and TRBJ2-3, with D possibly matching TRBD1 (5 bases). CDR3 size: 14 residues. Deletions cut 7 bases from V and 2 bases from J, with 13 bases between. The V gene's germline CDR1 is MNHEY and CDR2 SVGEGT. CDR3 region: CASTPQGNTDTQYF. CDR3 sequence (DNA): TGTGCCAGCACCCCGCAGGGAAACACAGATACGCAGTATTTT.

As to this clone: The junction departs from the called germline gene at one end, perhaps through a read error. The chain joins TRBV7-7 to TRBJ1-3, with D possibly being TRBD1 (5 bases). Looked up from germline, CDR1 is SSHAT and CDR2 is FNYEAQ (reference sequence). The CDR3 is made up of 18 amino acids. Here the CDR3 DNA reads TGTGCTAGCAAGGACACGGTACCGTCGGCCCACCACCAAAACACCATATATTTT. Protein: CASKDTVPSAHHQNTIYF.

This chain links TRBV10-3 with TRBJ2-1, with 12 nucleotides matching TRBD1. V lost 3 bases to trimming and J lost 9 bases; unmatched junction nucleotides: 6. There are 15 residues in the CDR3. Germline V gene data show CDR1 as ENHRY and CDR2 as SYGVKD. CDR3 DNA: TGTGCCATCAGTGAACCGGGACAGGGGGCGGCTGAGCAGTTCTTC. Its translation is CAISEPGQGAAEQFF.

The chain couples TRBV4-2 to TRBJ2-7; possibly TRBD1 for D (6 bases). CDR1 and CDR2 (germline): LGHNA, YNFKEQ. The V end lost 1 base, the J end lost 2 bases, and 15 bases lay between the germline ends. This CDR3 region has 16 residues. The DNA of the CDR3 is TGTGCCAGCAGCCAAGTCCCGACAGGTTGGGCCTACGAGCAGTACTTC. It specifies CASSQVPTGWAYEQYF.

In this sample, this clone turned up once. The chain recombines TRBV28 with TRBJ2-1, with 8 bases lining up with TRBD2. The CDR3 consists of 12 residues. V was clipped by 8 bases and J by 8 bases; unmatched bases: 5. Germline V gene lookup returns CDR1 MDHEN and CDR2 SYDVKM. The CDR3 region is CASQGGRYEQFF. Written as DNA, the CDR3 is TGTGCCAGCCAGGGCGGGAGGTATGAGCAGTTCTTC.

This chain connects TRBV20-1 to TRBJ2-5; possibly TRBD1 or TRBD2 for D (6 bases each). The CDR3 runs 12 residues. The germline gives CDR1 DFQATT, CDR2 SNEGSKA (reference sequence). V gave up 3 bases and J gave up 5 bases, with 10 bases separating them. DNA of the CDR3: TGCAGTGCTAGTGGGGGGCTGGAGACCCAGTACTTC. Protein: CSASGGLETQYF.

This clone was observed a handful of times. The chain links TRBV28 to TRBJ2-7; 7 nucleotides align to TRBD2. Germline CDR1 is MDHEN and CDR2 is SYDVKM. The CDR3 consists of 14 residues. The ends lost 6 bases at V and 4 bases at J; junction bases unmatched: 9. The CDR3 nucleotides are TGTGCCAGCAGCCGCGGATCTAGCGGTTACGAGCAGTACTTC. As protein: CASSRGSSGYEQYF.

CDR3 amino acids: CATSRDDDTLAKNIQYF. The CDR3 bases are TGTGCCACCAGCAGAGATGATGACACCCTAGCCAAAAACATTCAGTACTTC. The V call is TRBV15, the J call TRBJ2-4; D is unresolved. V was pared by 0 bases and J by 0 bases, with 12 bases between. The CDR3 extends over 17 amino acids. The germline gives CDR1 LNHNV, CDR2 YYDKDF (reference sequence). The full variable domain, rest sourced from reference TRBV15 and TRBJ2-4, is DAMVIQNPRYQVTQFGKPVTLSCSQTLNHNVMYWYQQKSSQAPKLLFHYYDKDFNNEADTPDNFQSRRPNTSFCFLDIRSPGLGDTAMYLCATSRDDDTLAKNIQYFGAGTRLSVL.

This chain connects TRBV5-4 to TRBJ2-7; tentative D call: TRBD2 (6 bases). The germline V and J ends were trimmed by 2 bases and 1 base, with 7 bases remaining between them. The germline V gene has CDR1 SGHNT and CDR2 YYREEE (reference sequence). CDR3 length: 13 residues. As DNA, the CDR3 is TGTGCCAGCAGCTTTGGGGGGTCCTACGAGCAGTACTTC. It translates to CASSFGGSYEQYF.

The V call is TRBV25-1, the J call TRBJ2-1; a weak D match, TRBD2 (5 bases). This CDR3 region has 16 residues. Germline V CDR1 and CDR2: MGHDK, SYGVNS. Trimming took 7 bases from V and 0 from J, leaving 16 bases between them. The CDR3 DNA reads as TGTGCCAGCATTCCTCCACGGGATATCTCCTACAATGAGCAGTTCTTC. It specifies CASIPPRDISYNEQFF.

The J gene is TRBJ1-5, the V gene TRBV30; a weak D match, TRBD1 (5 bases). V lost 2 bases, J lost 6 bases, and 17 bases lay in between. The germline V gene encodes CDR1 GTSNPN and CDR2 SVGIG (reference sequence). The CDR3 covers 15 residues. CDR3 bases: TGTGCCTGGAGTCTTGGACACCTCCAAGGTCAGCCCCAGCATTTT. Translating it yields CAWSLGHLQGQPQHF. Filled out from reference TRBV30 and TRBJ1-5, the complete variable domain reads SQTIHQWPATLVQPVGSPLSLECTVEGTSNPNLYWYRQAAGRGLQLLFYSVGIGQISSEVPQNLSASRPQDRQFILSSKKLLLSDSGFYLCAWSLGHLQGQPQHFGDGTRLSIL.

V usage is TRBV5-4 and J usage is TRBJ1-1; no definite D call. This CDR3 contains 13 residues. The germline gives CDR1 SGHNT, CDR2 YYREEE (reference sequence). Trimming removed 4 bases from V and 11 bases from J, with 18 bases in between. The CDR3 DNA reads TGTGCCAGCAGCAACAGCGGTGGAGAGGCCGCTTTCTTT. Protein product: CASSNSGGEAAFF.